This T cell receptor (beta chain) was identified during a study of blood T cell repertoires in COVID-19. As for the study in general: From the United States, Italy and Spain came samples of acute and convalescent COVID-19. T cells, B-cell-depleted T cells, or PBMCs supplied cDNA or gDNA.

V dropped 3 bases and J dropped 0 bases, with 21 bases sitting between them. This CDR3 region has 19 residues. Germline lookup yields CDR1 SGHNT and CDR2 YENEEA. In the original processing: Reference gene primer amplification gave nucleated cell count estimates. The assay was immunoSEQ multiplex PCR, and TCRdb's table has in-frame clones only and misses some. V, J and clone size are taken as reported in that table, and D and trimming were inferred from the DNA itself. The sample yields roughly 52,000 clones, roughly 82% seen once. The rearrangement joins TRBV11-3 to TRBJ1-3; D remains unclear. The TCR originated in a woman older than 75 with acute or convalescent COVID-19. Sequenced: peripheral blood. The CDR3 nucleotides read TGTGCCAGCAGCTTCCCAGTCACTGGGTTCCACAGCTCTGGAAACACCATATATTTT. Translating it yields CASSFPVTGFHSSGNTIYF.